This T cell receptor beta chain was documented in a study of blood T cell repertoires in COVID-19. For the study at large: The United States, Italy and Spain were the sources of the acute and convalescent COVID-19 samples. T cells, B-cell-depleted T cells, or PBMCs provided the cDNA or gDNA that served as material.

The V gene lost 2 bases and the J gene lost 0 bases, with 11 bases spanning the gap. The V gene's germline CDR1 is SGHTA and CDR2 FQGNSA. The CDR3 spans 16 residues. In the authors' workflow: Estimated nucleated cell counts came from reference gene primer amplification. TCRdb's copy holds only in-frame clones and misses some; the assay was immunoSEQ multiplex PCR. The V and J calls and the clone size are those of that table, but D and trimming were determined from the DNA. The data contain 270,000 or so clones, just over 85% of them singletons. The origin of this receptor is a woman in her 30s with active or convalescent COVID-19. V is TRBV7-2 and J is TRBJ1-3; D remains ambiguous. The sequenced material came from peripheral blood. Here the CDR3 reads CASSLYTRSSGNTIYF. In nucleotides, the CDR3 is TGTGCCAGCAGCTTATATACCCGGAGCTCTGGAAACACCATATATTTT.